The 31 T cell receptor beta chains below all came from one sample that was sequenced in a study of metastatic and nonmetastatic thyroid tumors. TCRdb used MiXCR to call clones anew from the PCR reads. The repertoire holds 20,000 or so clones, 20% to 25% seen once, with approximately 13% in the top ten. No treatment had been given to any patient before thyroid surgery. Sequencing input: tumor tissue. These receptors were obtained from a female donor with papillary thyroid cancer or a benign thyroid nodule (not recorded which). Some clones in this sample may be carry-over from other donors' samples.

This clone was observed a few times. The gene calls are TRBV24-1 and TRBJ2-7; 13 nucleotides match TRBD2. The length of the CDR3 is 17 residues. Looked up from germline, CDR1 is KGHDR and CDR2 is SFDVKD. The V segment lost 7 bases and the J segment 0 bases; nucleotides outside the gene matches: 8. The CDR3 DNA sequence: TGTGCCACCAGCGAAGGGACTAGCGGGACATACTCCTACGAGCAGTACTTC. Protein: CATSEGTSGTYSYEQYF.

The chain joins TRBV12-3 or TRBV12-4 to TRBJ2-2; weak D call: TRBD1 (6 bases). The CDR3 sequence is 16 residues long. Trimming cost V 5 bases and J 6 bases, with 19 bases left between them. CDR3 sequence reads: CASSDLGALGAGELFF. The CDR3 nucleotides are TGTGCCAGCAGTGACCTGGGGGCCCTTGGGGCCGGGGAGCTGTTTTTT.

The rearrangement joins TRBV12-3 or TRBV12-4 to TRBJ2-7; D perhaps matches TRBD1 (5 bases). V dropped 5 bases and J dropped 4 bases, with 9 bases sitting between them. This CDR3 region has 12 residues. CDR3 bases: TGTGCCAGCAGTGGCCCAGGGTACGAGCAGTACTTC. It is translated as CASSGPGYEQYF.

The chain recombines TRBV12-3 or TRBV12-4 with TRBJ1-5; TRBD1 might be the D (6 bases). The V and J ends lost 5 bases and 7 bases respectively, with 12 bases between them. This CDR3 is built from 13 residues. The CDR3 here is CASSGGQFQPQHF. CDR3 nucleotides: TGTGCCAGCAGTGGGGGACAATTCCAGCCCCAGCATTTT.

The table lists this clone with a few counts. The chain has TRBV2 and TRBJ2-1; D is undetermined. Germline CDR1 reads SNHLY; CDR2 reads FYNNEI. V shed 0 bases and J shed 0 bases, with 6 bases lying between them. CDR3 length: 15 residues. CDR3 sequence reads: CASSEALSSYNEQFF. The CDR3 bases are TGTGCCAGCAGTGAAGCGCTGAGCTCCTACAATGAGCAGTTCTTC.

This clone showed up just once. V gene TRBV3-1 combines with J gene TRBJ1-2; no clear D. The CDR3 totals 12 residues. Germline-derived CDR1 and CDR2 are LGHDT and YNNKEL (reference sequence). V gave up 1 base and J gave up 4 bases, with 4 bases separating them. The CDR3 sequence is CASSQGVYGYTF. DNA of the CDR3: TGTGCCAGCAGCCAAGGTGTCTATGGCTACACCTTC.

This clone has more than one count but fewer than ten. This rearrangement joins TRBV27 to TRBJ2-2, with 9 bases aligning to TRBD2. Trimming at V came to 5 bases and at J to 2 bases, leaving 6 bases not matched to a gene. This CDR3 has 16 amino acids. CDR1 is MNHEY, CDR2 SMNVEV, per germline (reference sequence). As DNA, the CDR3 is TGTGCCAGCAGTCCGTTAGCGGGAGTAAACACCGGGGAGCTGTTTTTT. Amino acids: CASSPLAGVNTGELFF.

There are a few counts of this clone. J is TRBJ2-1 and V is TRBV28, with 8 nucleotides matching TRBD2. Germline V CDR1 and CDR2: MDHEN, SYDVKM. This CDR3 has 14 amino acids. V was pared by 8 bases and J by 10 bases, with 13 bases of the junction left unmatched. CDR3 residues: CASSAGGDSGEQFF. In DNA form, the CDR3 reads TGTGCCAGCTCGGCGGGAGGTGACAGTGGGGAGCAGTTCTTC.

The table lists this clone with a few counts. Here the CDR3 reads CSARGGQAGQYF. The CDR3 DNA sequence: TGCAGTGCTAGAGGCGGACAGGCGGGGCAGTACTTC. The genes are TRBV20-1 and TRBJ2-7; 7 bases fit TRBD1. CDR1 and CDR2 from the germline V gene are DFQATT and SNEGSKA (reference sequence). J gave up 9 bases and V 1 base, and 6 bases lay outside the gene matches. The CDR3 totals 12 residues.

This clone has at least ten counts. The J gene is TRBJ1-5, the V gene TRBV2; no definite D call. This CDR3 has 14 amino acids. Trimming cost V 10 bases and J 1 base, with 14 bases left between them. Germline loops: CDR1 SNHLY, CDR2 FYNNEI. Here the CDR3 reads CANSKLGSNQPQHF. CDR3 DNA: TGTGCCAACTCGAAGCTGGGGAGCAATCAGCCCCAGCATTTT.

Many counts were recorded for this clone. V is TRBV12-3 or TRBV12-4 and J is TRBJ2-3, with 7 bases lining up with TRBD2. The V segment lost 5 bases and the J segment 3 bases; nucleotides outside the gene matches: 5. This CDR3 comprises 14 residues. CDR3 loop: CASSPSGGTDTQYF. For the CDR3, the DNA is TGTGCCAGCAGTCCTAGCGGCGGGACAGATACGCAGTATTTT.

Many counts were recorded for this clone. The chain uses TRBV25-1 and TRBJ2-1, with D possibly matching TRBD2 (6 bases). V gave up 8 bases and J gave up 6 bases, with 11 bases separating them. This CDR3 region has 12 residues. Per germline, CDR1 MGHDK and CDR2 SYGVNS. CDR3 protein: CASRMTSNEQFF. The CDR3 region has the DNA TGTGCCAGCCGCATGACTAGCAATGAGCAGTTCTTC.

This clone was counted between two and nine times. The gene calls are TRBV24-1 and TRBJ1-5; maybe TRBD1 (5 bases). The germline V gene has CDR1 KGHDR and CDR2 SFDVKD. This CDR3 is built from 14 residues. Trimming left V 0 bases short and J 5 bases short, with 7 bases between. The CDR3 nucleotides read TGTGCCACCAGTGATTTGCCGGGGGATCAGCCCCAGCATTTT. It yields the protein CATSDLPGDQPQHF.

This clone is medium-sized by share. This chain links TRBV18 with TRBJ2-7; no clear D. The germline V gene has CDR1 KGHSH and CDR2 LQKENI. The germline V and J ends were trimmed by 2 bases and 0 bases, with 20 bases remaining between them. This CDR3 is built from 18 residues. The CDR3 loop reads CASSPKPMKDGRSYEQYF. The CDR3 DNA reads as TGTGCCAGCTCACCAAAACCGATGAAGGACGGCCGCTCCTACGAGCAGTACTTC.

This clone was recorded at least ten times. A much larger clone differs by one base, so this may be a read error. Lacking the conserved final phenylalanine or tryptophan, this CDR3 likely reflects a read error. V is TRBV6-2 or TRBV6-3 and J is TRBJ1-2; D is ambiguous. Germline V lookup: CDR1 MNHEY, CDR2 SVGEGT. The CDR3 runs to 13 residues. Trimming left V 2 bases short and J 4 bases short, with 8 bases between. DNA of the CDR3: TGTGCCAGCAGTTACCGAGGGCCCTATGGCTACACCCTC. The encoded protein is CASSYRGPYGYTL.

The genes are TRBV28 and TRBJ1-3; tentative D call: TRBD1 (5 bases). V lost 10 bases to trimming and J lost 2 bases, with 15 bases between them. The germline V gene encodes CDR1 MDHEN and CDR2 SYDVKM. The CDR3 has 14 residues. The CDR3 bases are TGTGCCAACAGGTTGACAGTGGCTGGAAACACCATATATTTT. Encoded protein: CANRLTVAGNTIYF.

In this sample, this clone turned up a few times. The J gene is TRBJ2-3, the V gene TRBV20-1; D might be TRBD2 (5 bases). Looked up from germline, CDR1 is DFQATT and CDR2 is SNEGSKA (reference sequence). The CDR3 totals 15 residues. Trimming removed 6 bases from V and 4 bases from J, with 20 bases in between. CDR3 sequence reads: CSASPGSRVADTQYF. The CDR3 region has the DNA TGCAGTGCCAGTCCGGGGAGTAGGGTTGCAGATACGCAGTATTTT.

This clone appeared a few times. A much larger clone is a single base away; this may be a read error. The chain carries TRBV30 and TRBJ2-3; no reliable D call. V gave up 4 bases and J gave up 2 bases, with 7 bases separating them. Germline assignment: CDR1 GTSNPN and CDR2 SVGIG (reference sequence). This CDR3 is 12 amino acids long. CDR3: CAWKYITDTQYF. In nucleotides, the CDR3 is TGTGCCTGGAAATACATCACAGATACGCAGTATTTT.

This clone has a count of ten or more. The DNA for the CDR3 is TGTGCCAGCAGTCCCACCCCTTCGGACTACGGAGAGACCCAGTACTTC. Its protein product is CASSPTPSDYGETQYF. The chain joins TRBV27 to TRBJ2-5; TRBD2 is a possible D gene (6 bases). Per germline, CDR1 MNHEY and CDR2 SMNVEV (reference sequence). This CDR3 is built from 16 residues. V lost 5 bases to trimming and J lost 4 bases, with 20 bases between them.

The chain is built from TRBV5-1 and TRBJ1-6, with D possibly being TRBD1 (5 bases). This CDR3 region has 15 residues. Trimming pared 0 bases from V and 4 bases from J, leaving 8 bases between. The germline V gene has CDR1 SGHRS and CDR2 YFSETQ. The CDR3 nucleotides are TGCGCCAGCAGCTTGGTGGCAGGGTATAATTCACCCCTCCACTTT. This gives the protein CASSLVAGYNSPLHF.

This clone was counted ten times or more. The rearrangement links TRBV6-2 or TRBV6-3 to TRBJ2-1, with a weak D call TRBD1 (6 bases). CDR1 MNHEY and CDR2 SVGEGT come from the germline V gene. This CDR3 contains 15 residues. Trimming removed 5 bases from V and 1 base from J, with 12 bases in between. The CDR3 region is CASSHRERSYNEQFF. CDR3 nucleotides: TGTGCCAGCAGTCACAGGGAAAGGTCCTACAATGAGCAGTTCTTC.

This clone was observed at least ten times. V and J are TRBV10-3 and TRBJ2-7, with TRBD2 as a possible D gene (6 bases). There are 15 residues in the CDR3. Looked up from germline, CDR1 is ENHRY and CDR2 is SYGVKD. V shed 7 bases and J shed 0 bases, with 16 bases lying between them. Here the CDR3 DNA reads TGTGCCATCATGAGGACTAAGAGGTCCTCCTACGAGCAGTACTTC. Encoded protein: CAIMRTKRSSYEQYF.

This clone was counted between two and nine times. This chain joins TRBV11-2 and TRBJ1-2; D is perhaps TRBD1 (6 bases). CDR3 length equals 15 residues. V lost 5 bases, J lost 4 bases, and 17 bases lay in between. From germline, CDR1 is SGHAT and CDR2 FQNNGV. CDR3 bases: TGTGCCAGCAGCGGACCCGTCGGGGGCGCCTATGGCTACACCTTC. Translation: CASSGPVGGAYGYTF.

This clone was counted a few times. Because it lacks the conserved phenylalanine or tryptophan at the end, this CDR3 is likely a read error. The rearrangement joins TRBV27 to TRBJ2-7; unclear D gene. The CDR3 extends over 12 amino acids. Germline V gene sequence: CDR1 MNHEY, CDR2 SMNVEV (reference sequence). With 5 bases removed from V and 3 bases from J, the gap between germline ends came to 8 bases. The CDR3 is CASSPTLYEQYI. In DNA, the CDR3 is TGTGCCAGCAGTCCCACTCTCTACGAGCAGTACATC.

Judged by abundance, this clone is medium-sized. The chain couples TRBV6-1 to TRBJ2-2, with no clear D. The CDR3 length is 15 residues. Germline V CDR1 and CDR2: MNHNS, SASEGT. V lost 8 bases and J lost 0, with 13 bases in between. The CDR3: CASQMWLANTGELFF. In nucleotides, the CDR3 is TGTGCCAGCCAAATGTGGCTAGCGAACACCGGGGAGCTGTTTTTT.

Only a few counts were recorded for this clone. DNA of the CDR3: TGTGCCAGCAGACCGACATGGCGGGAGTATGGCTACACCTTC. Its protein product is CASRPTWREYGYTF. The chain couples TRBV6-1 to TRBJ1-2; D is uncertain. The CDR3 sequence is 14 residues long. Germline-derived CDR1 and CDR2 are MNHNS and SASEGT. Trimming cost V 6 bases and J 5 bases, with 16 bases left between them.

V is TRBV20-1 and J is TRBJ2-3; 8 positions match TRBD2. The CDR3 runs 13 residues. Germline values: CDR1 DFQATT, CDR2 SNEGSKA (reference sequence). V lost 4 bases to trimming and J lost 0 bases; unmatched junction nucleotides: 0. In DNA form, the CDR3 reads TGCAGTGCTAAGCGGGAGAGCACAGATACGCAGTATTTT. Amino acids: CSAKRESTDTQYF.

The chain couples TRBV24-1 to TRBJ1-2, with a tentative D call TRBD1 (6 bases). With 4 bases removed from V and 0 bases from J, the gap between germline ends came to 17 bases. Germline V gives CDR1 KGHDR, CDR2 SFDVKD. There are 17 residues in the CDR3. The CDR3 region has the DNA TGTGCCACCAGTGACCGCACACCCACAGGGACTAACTATGGCTACACCTTC. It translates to CATSDRTPTGTNYGYTF.

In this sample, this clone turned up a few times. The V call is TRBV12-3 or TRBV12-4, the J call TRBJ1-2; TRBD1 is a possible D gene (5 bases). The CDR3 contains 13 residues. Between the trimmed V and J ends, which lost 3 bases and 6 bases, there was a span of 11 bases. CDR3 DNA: TGTGCCAGCAGTTTTCTTGGGGGAAATGGCTACACCTTC. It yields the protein CASSFLGGNGYTF.

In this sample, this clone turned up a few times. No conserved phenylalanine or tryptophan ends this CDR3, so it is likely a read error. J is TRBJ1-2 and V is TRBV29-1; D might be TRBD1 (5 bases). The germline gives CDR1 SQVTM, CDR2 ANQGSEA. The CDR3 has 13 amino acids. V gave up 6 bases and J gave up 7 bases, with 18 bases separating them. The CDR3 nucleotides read TGCAGCGTGCGAGAACCAGGGATGGGTGGCTACACCCCC. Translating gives CSVREPGMGGYTP.

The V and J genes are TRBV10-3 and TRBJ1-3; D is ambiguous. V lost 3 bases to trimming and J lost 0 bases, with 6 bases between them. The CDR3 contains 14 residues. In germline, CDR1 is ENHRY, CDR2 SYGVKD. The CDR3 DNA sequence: TGTGCCATCAGTGAAACAGTCTCTGGAAACACCATATATTTT. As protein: CAISETVSGNTIYF.